This record concerns one T cell receptor (beta chain) sequence. Generated by immunoSEQ multiplex PCR, the TCRdb table keeps only in-frame clones and is missing some. The sample shows approximately 59,000 clones, roughly 77% of them seen only once. The germline gives CDR1 SGHVS, CDR2 FNYEAQ. The CDR3 runs to 17 residues. Trimming took 5 bases from V and 0 from J; bases not matched to a gene: 9. This entry is derived from a study of OX40 agonist ivuxolimab in advanced cancers. The material sequenced was CD4+ or CD8+ T cells sorted from blood, taken in a trial of the OX40 agonist ivuxolimab. The J gene is TRBJ2-5, the V gene TRBV7-6, with 10 bases matching TRBD2. This receptor was obtained from an adult with an advanced solid tumor such as melanoma, head and neck, liver or kidney cancer. CDR3 protein: CASSQRTSGYNQETQYF. DNA for the CDR3: TGTGCCAGCAGCCAGAGGACTAGCGGATACAACCAAGAGACCCAGTACTTC.